This T cell receptor beta chain was sequenced during a study of T-cell reconstitution after alpha-beta-depleted transplantation in children (dated by TCRdb to the mid-2010s). Some background on the complete study: Using TCR repertoire profiling, the study quantitatively followed how T-cell immune reconstitution unfolded in children after TCRalphabeta/CD19-depleted allogeneic hematopoietic cell transplantation.

This clonotype was seen repeatedly, ten times or more. No antigen is known for it. Per-nucleotide qualities are absent, and no much larger clonotype sits a single base away. Library preparation employed PCR. The run used an Illumina HiSeq 2500. TCR libraries were prepared with molecular barcoding, using unique molecular identifiers to normalize TCRbeta repertoire quantification. TCRdb itself trimmed the public reads at Q25 with fastp, ran MiXCR and retained productive beta chains. Every distinct CDR3 protein forms one entry, paired with its most common genes and DNA. Within this sample are about 270,000 distinct CDR3 sequences, with 9.9% of them counted one time only. The top ten constitute 10% of the sample. CDR1 and CDR2 are drawn from the germline V gene: SGHRS, YFSETQ. Inclusive of the bounding cysteine and phenylalanine, the CDR3 is 15 residues long. The read is trimmed to its CDR3 DNA, 45 bases read in frame from base 1. Cut back by 1 base and 0 bases, the V and J ends lie 10 bases apart.

The chain was built from TRBV5-1 and TRBJ1-1, and perhaps TRBD1 as D gene, on 5 matching bases. Sequencing used PBMCs from the stem cell graft donor, obtained from the stem cell graft. The receptor's source is a human donor who donated a stem cell graft to a child with SCID. For the CDR3, the sequence is CASSLTGTLNTEAFF. The nucleotide sequence is given as TGCGCCAGCAGCTTGACCGGGACGTTGAACACTGAAGCTTTCTTT. With the rest looked up from the reference TRBV5-1 and TRBJ1-1 genes rather than sequenced, the full variable domain is KAGVTQTPRYLIKTRGQQVTLSCSPISGHRSVSWYQQTPGQGLQFLFEYFSETQRNKGNFPGRFSGRQFSNSRSEMNVSTLELGDSALYLCASSLTGTLNTEAFFGQGTRLTVV.